One and the same sample provided the 10 T cell receptor beta chains below, sequenced in a study of cytomegalovirus exposure and HLA in healthy donors. The PCR made use of 60 Vbeta and 13 Jbeta primers. Clones were read by immunoSEQ multiplex PCR, and TCRdb kept only the in-frame ones, dropping some. There are around 200,000 clones in the sample; around 80% occur only once, and about 1.5% lies in the top ten. The sequencing input was PBMCs. The receptors come from a man in his fifties or sixties in good health and CMV-seronegative.

The rearrangement links TRBV9 to TRBJ1-2; D unresolved. Trimming took off 0 bases at V and 3 bases at J, with 9 bases between the two ends. The CDR3 length is 14 residues. CDR1 SGDLS and CDR2 YYNGEE come from the germline V gene. The CDR3 is CASSVGLTDYGYTF. The CDR3 nucleotides read TGTGCCAGCAGCGTAGGGCTCACAGACTATGGCTACACCTTC.

The V call is TRBV7-2, the J call TRBJ2-5, with D perhaps matching TRBD1 (6 bases). The CDR3 has 15 amino acids. Germline V lookup: CDR1 SGHTA, CDR2 FQGNSA. Trimming took 2 bases from V and 5 from J, leaving 15 bases between them. The CDR3 spells CASSLRQGRGETQYF. The CDR3, as DNA: TGTGCCAGCAGCTTAAGGCAGGGGCGAGGGGAGACCCAGTACTTC.

The chain employs TRBV6-1 and TRBJ2-1; D is uncertain. Germline V gene lookup returns CDR1 MNHNS and CDR2 SASEGT. This CDR3 contains 14 residues. With 0 bases removed from V and 6 bases from J, the gap between germline ends came to 9 bases. CDR3 DNA sequence: TGTGCCAGCAGTGAAGCGGCCTTTGGCAATGAGCAGTTCTTC. This translates into CASSEAAFGNEQFF.

The chain has TRBV20-1 and TRBJ2-2, with unresolved D. The CDR3 totals 11 residues. Germline V CDR1 and CDR2: DFQATT, SNEGSKA (reference sequence). V lost 5 bases and J 6 bases, leaving 7 bases between the germline ends. In DNA form, the CDR3 reads TGCAGTGCTTTCGGAGCCGGGGAGCTGTTTTTT. Protein sequence: CSAFGAGELFF.

V is TRBV2 and J is TRBJ2-7, with 12 bases that match TRBD2. V lost 7 bases to trimming and J lost 5 bases; unmatched junction nucleotides: 12. The V gene's germline CDR1 is SNHLY and CDR2 FYNNEI. CDR3 length: 16 residues. The CDR3 loop is CASNLPLTSGSNEQYF. CDR3 coding DNA: TGTGCCAGCAATCTCCCCTTGACTAGCGGGAGTAACGAGCAGTACTTC. The whole variable domain, remainder taken from reference TRBV2 and TRBJ2-7, is EPEVTQTPSHQVTQMGQEVILRCVPISNHLYFYWYRQILGQKVEFLVSFYNNEISEKSEIFDDQFSVERPDGSNFTLKIRSTKLEDSAMYFCASNLPLTSGSNEQYFGPGTRLTVT.

The chain employs TRBV6-5 and TRBJ1-2; D is uncertain. Germline V gene data show CDR1 as MNHEY and CDR2 as SVGAGI. Trimming removed 6 bases at V and 2 bases at J, with 10 bases between. The CDR3 extends over 13 amino acids. The CDR3 spells CASSYDKNYGYTF. DNA for the CDR3: TGTGCCAGCAGCTATGACAAGAACTATGGCTACACCTTC.

V gene TRBV6-5 combines with J gene TRBJ1-1; a possible D gene is TRBD1 (5 bases). Trimming removed 7 bases at V and 5 bases at J, with 11 bases between. The CDR3 runs to 12 residues. Germline CDR1 reads MNHEY; CDR2 reads SVGAGI. This CDR3 is CASNPGGTEAFF. The CDR3 nucleotides are TGTGCCAGCAACCCGGGGGGGACTGAAGCTTTCTTT.

V is TRBV5-1 and J is TRBJ2-7; 12 bases agree with TRBD1. With 3 bases clipped from V and 4 bases from J, the junction kept 5 bases outside the gene matches. The CDR3 is 15 residues long. Per the germline V gene, CDR1 is SGHRS and CDR2 is YFSETQ. The CDR3 sequence: CASSSGTGGEYEQYF. CDR3 sequence (DNA): TGCGCCAGCAGCTCCGGGACAGGGGGCGAGTACGAGCAGTACTTC.

This clone was recorded a few times. The chain couples TRBV6-5 to TRBJ1-4; TRBD1 agrees at 7 bases. The CDR3 is 15 amino acids. Trimming at V came to 4 bases and at J to 10 bases, leaving 12 bases not matched to a gene. Germline-derived CDR1 and CDR2 are MNHEY and SVGAGI. Here the CDR3 reads CASSFSGQTNRKLFF. The CDR3 DNA reads as TGTGCCAGCAGTTTCTCGGGACAGACCAACCGAAAACTGTTTTTT.

The chain carries TRBV6-1 and TRBJ2-5, with D unresolved. In germline, CDR1 is MNHNS, CDR2 SASEGT. The V end lost 3 bases, the J end lost 7 bases, and 12 bases lay between the germline ends. CDR3 length equals 13 residues. This CDR3 is CASSDGLVVTQYF. The DNA for the CDR3 is TGTGCCAGCAGTGATGGTCTAGTGGTGACCCAGTACTTC.